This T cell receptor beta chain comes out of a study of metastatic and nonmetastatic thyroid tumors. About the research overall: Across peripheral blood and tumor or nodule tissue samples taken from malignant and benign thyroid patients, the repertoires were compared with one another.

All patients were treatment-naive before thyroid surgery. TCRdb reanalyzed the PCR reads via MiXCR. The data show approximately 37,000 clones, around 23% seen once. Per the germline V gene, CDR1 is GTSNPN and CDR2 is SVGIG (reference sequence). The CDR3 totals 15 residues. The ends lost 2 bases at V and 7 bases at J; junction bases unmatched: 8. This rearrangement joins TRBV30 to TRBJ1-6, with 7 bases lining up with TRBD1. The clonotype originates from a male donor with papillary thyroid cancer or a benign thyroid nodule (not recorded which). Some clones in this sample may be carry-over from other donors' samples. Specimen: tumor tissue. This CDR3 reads CAWSPRGDDNSPLHF. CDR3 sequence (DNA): TGTGCCTGGAGTCCCAGGGGGGATGACAATTCACCCCTCCACTTT. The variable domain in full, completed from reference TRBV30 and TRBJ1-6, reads SQTIHQWPATLVQPVGSPLSLECTVEGTSNPNLYWYRQAAGRGLQLLFYSVGIGQISSEVPQNLSASRPQDRQFILSSKKLLLSDSGFYLCAWSPRGDDNSPLHFGNGTRLTVT.